The source of this TCR beta chain is a study of T cell changes during pregnancy in multiple sclerosis. Here immunoSEQ multiplex PCR was the method, and the copy in TCRdb shows in-frame clones only, minus some. The table lists 55,000 to 75,000 clones, approximately 90% of them singletons. V lost 6 bases and J lost 6; bases outside the gene matches: 6. This CDR3 is 14 amino acids long. Per germline, CDR1 LNHNV and CDR2 YYDKDF (reference sequence). The TCR comes from a female donor in good health, enrolled as a control in a pregnancy study. Sample: peripheral blood, taken in the third trimester of pregnancy. The chain is built from TRBV15 and TRBJ1-5, with 9 nucleotides matching TRBD1. This CDR3 is CATSRTGVGQPQHF. CDR3 sequence (DNA): TGTGCCACCAGTCGGACAGGGGTAGGTCAGCCCCAGCATTTT. The whole variable domain, filled in from reference TRBV15 and TRBJ1-5, reads DAMVIQNPRYQVTQFGKPVTLSCSQTLNHNVMYWYQQKSSQAPKLLFHYYDKDFNNEADTPDNFQSRRPNTSFCFLDIRSPGLGDTAMYLCATSRTGVGQPQHFGDGTRLSIL.